This TCR beta chain comes out of a study of response to subunit inactivated influenza vaccine. TCRdb fed the RT-PCR reads into MiXCR, producing one record per CDR3 protein. The table lists around 600,000 distinct CDR3 sequences, approximately 11% of them singletons, with 8% to 13% in the top ten. The germline V gene has CDR1 SGHAT and CDR2 FQNNGV. J gave up 0 bases and V 6 bases, and 5 bases lay outside the gene matches. There are 16 residues in the CDR3. These data also formed part of another study, on T cells expressing NK-cell markers. That paper states: A 5'RACE template switching approach incorporating UMIs was used to make TCR beta cDNA. Sorted CD3+CD56+NKG2C+, CD3+CD56+NKG2C- and CD3+CD56-NKG2C+ T cells supplied TCR beta repertoires. Of eight sequenced donors, seven were HCMV-seropositive and one HCMV-seronegative. The share of CD8+ T cells held by dominant NKG2C+ clonotypes was roughly 1.0-8% in several donors. In four donors, these clonotypes also led the CD3+CD56-NKG2C+ fraction.

Here the sequenced sample was PBMCs from blood, taken on the day of vaccination. The chain is built from TRBV11-2 and TRBJ2-1; 10 bases are a match to TRBD2. The receptor was isolated from a man aged 45 to 65 who received an inactivated influenza vaccine. In DNA, the CDR3 is TGTGCCAGCAGAGGACTAGCGGAGAGCTCCTACAATGAGCAGTTCTTC. This sequence encodes CASRGLAESSYNEQFF.